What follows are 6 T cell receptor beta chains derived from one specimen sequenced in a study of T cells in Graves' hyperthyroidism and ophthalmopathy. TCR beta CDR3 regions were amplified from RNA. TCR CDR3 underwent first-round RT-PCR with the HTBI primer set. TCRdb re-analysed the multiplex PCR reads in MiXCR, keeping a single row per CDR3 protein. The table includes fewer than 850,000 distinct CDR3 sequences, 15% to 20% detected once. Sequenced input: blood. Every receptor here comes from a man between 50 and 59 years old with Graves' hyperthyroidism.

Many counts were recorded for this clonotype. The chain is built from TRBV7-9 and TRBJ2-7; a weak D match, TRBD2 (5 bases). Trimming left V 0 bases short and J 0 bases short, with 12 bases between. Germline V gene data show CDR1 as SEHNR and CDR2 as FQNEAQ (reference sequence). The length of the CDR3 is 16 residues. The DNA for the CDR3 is TGTGCCAGCAGCTTAGCGATTAGCGTGTTCTCCTACGAGCAGTACTTC. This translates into CASSLAISVFSYEQYF.

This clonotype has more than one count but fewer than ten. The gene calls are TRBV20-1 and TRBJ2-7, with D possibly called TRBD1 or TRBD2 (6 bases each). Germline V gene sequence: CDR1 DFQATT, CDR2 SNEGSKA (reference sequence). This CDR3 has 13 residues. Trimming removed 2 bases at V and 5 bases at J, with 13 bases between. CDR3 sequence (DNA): TGCAGTGCTAGACCCACAGGGAGGCACGAGCAGTACTTC. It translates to CSARPTGRHEQYF.

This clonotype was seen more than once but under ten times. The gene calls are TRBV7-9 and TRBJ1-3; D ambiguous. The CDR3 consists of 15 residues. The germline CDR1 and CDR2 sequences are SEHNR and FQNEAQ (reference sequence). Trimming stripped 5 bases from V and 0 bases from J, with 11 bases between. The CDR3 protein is CASSPRTGSGNTIYF. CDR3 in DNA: TGTGCCAGCAGCCCTCGGACGGGCTCTGGAAACACCATATATTTT. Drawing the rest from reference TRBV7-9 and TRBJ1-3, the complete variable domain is DTGVSQNPRHKITKRGQNVTFRCDPISEHNRLYWYRQTLGQGPEFLTYFQNEAQLEKSRLLSDRFSAERPKGSFSTLEIQRTEQGDSAMYLCASSPRTGSGNTIYFGEGSWLTVV.

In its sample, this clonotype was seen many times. CDR3: CAWRKTLGSYNSPLHF. CDR3 nucleotides: TGTGCCTGGAGGAAGACCCTCGGCTCCTATAATTCACCCCTCCACTTT. The genes are TRBV30 and TRBJ1-6, with D unresolved. CDR1 is GTSNPN and CDR2 is SVGIG in the germline V gene (reference sequence). This CDR3 contains 16 residues. Deletions cut 3 bases from V and 0 bases from J, with 12 bases between. The full variable domain, completed using reference TRBV30 and TRBJ1-6, is SQTIHQWPATLVQPVGSPLSLECTVEGTSNPNLYWYRQAAGRGLQLLFYSVGIGQISSEVPQNLSASRPQDRQFILSSKKLLLSDSGFYLCAWRKTLGSYNSPLHFGNGTRLTVT.

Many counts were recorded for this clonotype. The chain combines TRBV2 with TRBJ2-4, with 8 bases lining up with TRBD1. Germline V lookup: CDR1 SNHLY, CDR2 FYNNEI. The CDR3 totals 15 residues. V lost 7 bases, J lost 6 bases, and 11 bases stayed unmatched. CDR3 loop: CASTVATGVVNIQYF. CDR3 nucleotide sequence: TGTGCCAGCACCGTCGCGACAGGGGTGGTAAACATTCAGTACTTC.

The CDR3 nucleotides read TGTGCCACCAGAGCGGGAGCTGGGACCGGGGAGCTGTTTTTT. Amino acids: CATRAGAGTGELFF. The rearrangement uses TRBV15 and TRBJ2-2; 8 bases map to TRBD2. After removal of 6 bases from V and 5 bases from J, the junction contained 5 bases not matched to a gene. This CDR3 contains 14 residues. The germline CDR1 and CDR2 sequences are LNHNV and YYDKDF (reference sequence).